This record covers a single TCR beta chain. Trimming took 4 bases from V and 8 from J, leaving 11 bases between them. This CDR3 has 11 residues. Germline-derived CDR1 and CDR2 are DFQATT and SNEGSKA (reference sequence). This sample is part of a study of control samples from healthy donors and cancer patients. TCRdb keeps only in-frame clones here, not all; method: immunoSEQ multiplex PCR. The data hold 150,000 to 200,000 clones, with 90% observed a single time. Sequences were obtained from blood. The rearrangement links TRBV20-1 to TRBJ1-2; D ambiguous. The origin of this receptor is a woman aged 50 to 60 in good health. For the CDR3, the DNA is TGCAGTGCTAAAGGAGGCAGCGGCTACACCTTC. Its protein is CSAKGGSGYTF.